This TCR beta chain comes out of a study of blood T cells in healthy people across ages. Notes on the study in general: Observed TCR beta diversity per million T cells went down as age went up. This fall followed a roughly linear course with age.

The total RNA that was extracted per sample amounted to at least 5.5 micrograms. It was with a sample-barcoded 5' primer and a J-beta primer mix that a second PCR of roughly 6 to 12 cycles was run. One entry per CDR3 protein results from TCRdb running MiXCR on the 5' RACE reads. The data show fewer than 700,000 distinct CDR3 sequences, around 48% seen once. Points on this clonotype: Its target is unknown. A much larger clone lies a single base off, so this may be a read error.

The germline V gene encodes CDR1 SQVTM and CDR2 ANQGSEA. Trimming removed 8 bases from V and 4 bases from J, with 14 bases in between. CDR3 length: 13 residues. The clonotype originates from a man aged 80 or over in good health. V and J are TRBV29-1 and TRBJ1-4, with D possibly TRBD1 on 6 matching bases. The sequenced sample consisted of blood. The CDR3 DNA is TGCAGCAGTACCAGAGGGGGTAATGAAAAACTGTTTTTT. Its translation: CSSTRGGNEKLFF.